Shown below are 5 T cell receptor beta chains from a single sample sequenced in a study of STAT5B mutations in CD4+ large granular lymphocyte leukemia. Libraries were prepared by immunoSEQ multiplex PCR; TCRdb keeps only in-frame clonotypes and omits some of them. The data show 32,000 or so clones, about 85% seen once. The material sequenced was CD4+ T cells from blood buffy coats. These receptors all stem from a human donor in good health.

The CDR3 spells CASSIPGINTEAFF. In nucleotides, the CDR3 is TGTGCCAGTAGTATCCCCGGGATCAACACTGAAGCTTTCTTT. J is TRBJ1-1 and V is TRBV19; D is unresolved. V gave up 3 bases and J gave up 2 bases, with 10 bases separating them. The CDR3 covers 14 residues. CDR1 is LNHDA, CDR2 SQIVND, per germline (reference sequence).

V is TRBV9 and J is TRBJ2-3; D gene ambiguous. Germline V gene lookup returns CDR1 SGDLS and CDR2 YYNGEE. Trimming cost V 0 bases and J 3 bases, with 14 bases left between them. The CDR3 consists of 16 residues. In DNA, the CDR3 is TGTGCCAGCAGCGTAGGTGGCAGCCTGGGGACAGATACGCAGTATTTT. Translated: CASSVGGSLGTDTQYF.

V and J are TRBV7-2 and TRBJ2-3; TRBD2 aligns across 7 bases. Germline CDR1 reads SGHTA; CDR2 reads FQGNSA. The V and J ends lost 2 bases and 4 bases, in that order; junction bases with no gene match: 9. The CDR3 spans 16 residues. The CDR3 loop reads CASSLMAGAGADTQYF. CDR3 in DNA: TGTGCCAGCAGCTTAATGGCGGGAGCAGGCGCAGATACGCAGTATTTT.

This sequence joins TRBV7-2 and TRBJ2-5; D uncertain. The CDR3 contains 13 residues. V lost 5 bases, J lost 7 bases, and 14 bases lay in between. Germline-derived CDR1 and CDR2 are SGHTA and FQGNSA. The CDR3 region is CASSPSGYGTQYF. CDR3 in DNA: TGTGCCAGCAGCCCGTCCGGGTATGGGACCCAGTACTTC. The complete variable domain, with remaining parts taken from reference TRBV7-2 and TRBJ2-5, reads GAGVSQSPSNKVTEKGKDVELRCDPISGHTALYWYRQSLGQGLEFLIYFQGNSAPDKSGLPSDRFSAERTGGSVSTLTIQRTQQEDSAVYLCASSPSGYGTQYFGPGTRLLVL.

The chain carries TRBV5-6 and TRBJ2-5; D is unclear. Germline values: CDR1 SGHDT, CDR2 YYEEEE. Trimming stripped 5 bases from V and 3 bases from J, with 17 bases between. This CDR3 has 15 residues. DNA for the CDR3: TGTGCCAGCAGAAGGTGGCAGGTTTTTAAAGAGACCCAGTACTTC. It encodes CASRRWQVFKETQYF. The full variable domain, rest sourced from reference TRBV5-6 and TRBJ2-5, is DAGVTQSPTHLIKTRGQQVTLRCSPKSGHDTVSWYQQALGQGPQFIFQYYEEEERQRGNFPDRFSGHQFPNYSSELNVNALLLGDSALYLCASRRWQVFKETQYFGPGTRLLVL.